The 29 T cell receptor beta chains below all came from one sample that was sequenced in a study of blood T cell repertoires in COVID-19. The assay was immunoSEQ multiplex PCR, and TCRdb's table has in-frame clones only and misses some. The table shows 140,000 to 150,000 clones, with 87% occurring only once. The sequencing sample was made of peripheral blood. These receptors came from a woman between 50 and 59 years old with active or convalescent COVID-19.

This chain links TRBV9 with TRBJ2-2; possible D gene TRBD2, 6 bases. Trimming removed 0 bases at V and 3 bases at J, with 18 bases between. This CDR3 spans 18 amino acids. Germline V gene sequence: CDR1 SGDLS, CDR2 YYNGEE. Written as DNA, the CDR3 is TGTGCCAGCAGCGTAGCCCCGGGACTCATCCCCCACACCGGGGAGCTGTTTTTT. Translated, it gives CASSVAPGLIPHTGELFF.

The V gene is TRBV27, the J gene TRBJ2-1; TRBD2 matches at 10 bases. After removal of 5 bases from V and 0 bases from J, the junction contained 10 bases not matched to a gene. The CDR3 is made up of 18 amino acids. CDR1 and CDR2 (germline): MNHEY, SMNVEV (reference sequence). The CDR3 here is CASSPRTSGQVSYNEQFF. DNA for the CDR3: TGTGCCAGCAGTCCCAGGACTAGCGGTCAGGTCTCCTACAATGAGCAGTTCTTC.

This chain connects TRBV4-3 to TRBJ2-1, with 9 bases fitting TRBD2. The germline V gene has CDR1 LGHNA and CDR2 YSLEER. V dropped 3 bases and J dropped 6; count of bases not matched to a gene: 12. There are 17 residues in the CDR3. CDR3 coding DNA: TGCGCCAGCAGCCAGGCATTCTGGACTAGCGAATCCAATGAGCAGTTCTTC. It encodes CASSQAFWTSESNEQFF.

The chain couples TRBV14 to TRBJ2-1; D not certain. Germline V gene data show CDR1 as SGHDN and CDR2 as FVKESK. The CDR3 spans 13 residues. V was shortened by 0 bases and J by 9 bases, with 9 bases between the two germline ends. In nucleotides, the CDR3 is TGTGCCAGCAGCCAAGATCTCTCGAGTGAGCAGTTCTTC. This gives the protein CASSQDLSSEQFF.

The chain carries TRBV30 and TRBJ2-3; 9 bases are a match to TRBD2. The CDR3 length is 15 residues. The ends lost 2 bases at V and 6 bases at J; junction bases unmatched: 9. Per germline, CDR1 GTSNPN and CDR2 SVGIG (reference sequence). CDR3 coding DNA: TGTGCCTGGAGTCCCGATAGCGGGAGAGCGGATACGCAGTATTTT. It translates to CAWSPDSGRADTQYF. Based on the CDR3 plus reference TRBV30 and TRBJ2-3, the full variable domain is SQTIHQWPATLVQPVGSPLSLECTVEGTSNPNLYWYRQAAGRGLQLLFYSVGIGQISSEVPQNLSASRPQDRQFILSSKKLLLSDSGFYLCAWSPDSGRADTQYFGPGTRLTVL.

The V and J genes are TRBV5-8 and TRBJ1-5; D might be TRBD1 (6 bases). The CDR3 has 12 residues. V was shortened by 3 bases and J by 14 bases, with 15 bases between the two germline ends. Germline V lookup: CDR1 SGHTS, CDR2 YDEGEE. Here the CDR3 reads CASSWQGLSEHF. CDR3 DNA: TGTGCCAGCAGCTGGCAGGGGCTAAGTGAGCATTTT. Drawing the rest from reference TRBV5-8 and TRBJ1-5, the complete variable domain is EAGVTQSPTHLIKTRGQQATLRCSPISGHTSVYWYQQALGLGLQFLLWYDEGEERNRGNFPPRFSGRQFPNYSSELNVNALELEDSALYLCASSWQGLSEHFGDGTRLSIL.

The chain carries TRBV10-3 and TRBJ2-7; TRBD1 matches 9 bases. Germline V gene sequence: CDR1 ENHRY, CDR2 SYGVKD. The CDR3 totals 15 residues. Losses at the gene ends were 10 bases for V and 5 bases for J; bases not matched to a gene: 15. The CDR3 region is CASKGLGQGTDEQYF. The DNA of the CDR3 is TGTGCCAGCAAGGGTTTAGGACAGGGGACCGACGAGCAGTACTTC.

The chain carries TRBV7-9 and TRBJ2-1, with 10 bases identical to TRBD1. This CDR3 spans 15 amino acids. Trimming at V came to 5 bases and at J to 8 bases, leaving 9 bases not matched to a gene. The germline V gene encodes CDR1 SEHNR and CDR2 FQNEAQ (reference sequence). Written as DNA, the CDR3 is TGTGCCAGCAGCATGCCGGGACAGGGGATCGATGAGCAGTTCTTC. This encodes CASSMPGQGIDEQFF.

This clone was counted once. The genes are TRBV6-1 and TRBJ1-5; possible D gene TRBD1, 6 bases. CDR1 and CDR2 (germline): MNHNS, SASEGT. This CDR3 is built from 14 residues. Deletions cut 3 bases from V and 3 bases from J, with 9 bases between. CDR3 DNA: TGTGCCAGCAGTGATCAGGGGATCAATCAGCCCCAGCATTTT. This encodes CASSDQGINQPQHF.

This chain joins TRBV24-1 and TRBJ2-3, with D maybe TRBD1 (5 bases). In germline, CDR1 is KGHDR, CDR2 SFDVKD. V shed 9 bases and J shed 5 bases, with 8 bases lying between them. This CDR3 comprises 11 residues. CDR3 nucleotide sequence: TGTGCCACCCAGGACAAAGATACGCAGTATTTT. It is translated as CATQDKDTQYF.

The chain combines TRBV6-2 or TRBV6-3 with TRBJ2-3; 13 bases agree with TRBD2. The V and J ends lost 0 bases and 6 bases, in that order; junction bases with no gene match: 9. The length of the CDR3 is 18 residues. Germline lookup yields CDR1 MNHEY and CDR2 SVGEGT. The CDR3 is CASSYSGTSGMGADTQYF. In DNA form, the CDR3 reads TGTGCCAGCAGTTACTCTGGGACTAGCGGGATGGGCGCGGATACGCAGTATTTT.

The CDR3 loop reads CASSQYTEAFF. The CDR3 DNA reads as TGTGCCAGCAGTCAGTACACTGAAGCTTTCTTT. The J gene is TRBJ1-1, the V gene TRBV2; D call uncertain. The CDR3 length is 11 residues. Trimming removed 5 bases from V and 3 bases from J, with 4 bases in between. The germline CDR1 and CDR2 sequences are SNHLY and FYNNEI. The full variable domain, rest sourced from reference TRBV2 and TRBJ1-1, is EPEVTQTPSHQVTQMGQEVILRCVPISNHLYFYWYRQILGQKVEFLVSFYNNEISEKSEIFDDQFSVERPDGSNFTLKIRSTKLEDSAMYFCASSQYTEAFFGQGTRLTVV.

This clone was recorded once. The chain combines TRBV7-2 with TRBJ2-5, with 7 bases matching TRBD1. The V gene end was trimmed by 1 base and the J gene end by 4 bases; junction bases not matched to a gene: 3. CDR3 length: 14 amino acids. Germline V gives CDR1 SGHTA, CDR2 FQGNSA. The CDR3 DNA is TGTGCCAGCAGCTTAGATCAGGGGGTAGAGACCCAGTACTTC. Amino acid sequence: CASSLDQGVETQYF.

The chain combines TRBV7-9 with TRBJ2-1, with D unclear. The CDR3 covers 15 residues. CDR1 is SEHNR and CDR2 is FQNEAQ in the germline V gene (reference sequence). With 0 bases removed from V and 0 bases from J, the gap between germline ends came to 6 bases. The CDR3 loop is CASSLALSSYNEQFF. As DNA, the CDR3 is TGTGCCAGCAGCTTAGCCCTGAGCTCCTACAATGAGCAGTTCTTC.

V and J are TRBV18 and TRBJ2-1; 7 nucleotides line up with TRBD2. CDR1 is KGHSH and CDR2 is LQKENI in the germline V gene. J gave up 0 bases and V 2 bases, and 1 base lay outside the gene matches. CDR3 length: 15 residues. The CDR3 DNA is TGTGCCAGCTCACCAAGCGGGATCTCCTACAATGAGCAGTTCTTC. The encoded protein is CASSPSGISYNEQFF. Based on the CDR3 plus reference TRBV18 and TRBJ2-1, the full variable domain is NAGVMQNPRHLVRRRGQEARLRCSPMKGHSHVYWYRQLPEEGLKFMVYLQKENIIDESGMPKERFSAEFPKEGPSILRIQQVVRGDSAAYFCASSPSGISYNEQFFGPGTRLTVL.

CDR3 loop: CASSFAGGNEQFF. The CDR3 nucleotides read TGTGCCAGCAGTTTTGCGGGGGGCAATGAGCAGTTCTTC. V usage is TRBV12-3 or TRBV12-4 and J usage is TRBJ2-1, with 8 nucleotides matching TRBD2. This CDR3 comprises 13 residues. V lost 3 bases, J lost 6 bases, and 1 base stayed unmatched.

The chain joins TRBV4-1 to TRBJ2-2, with 10 bases fitting TRBD2. This CDR3 has 19 amino acids. Trimming at V came to 1 base and at J to 2 bases, leaving 10 bases not matched to a gene. Germline V lookup: CDR1 MGHRA, CDR2 YSYEKL. The CDR3 nucleotides read TGCGCCAGCAGCCAAGGTACCCTAGCGGGGGCCCAAAACACCGGGGAGCTGTTTTTT. Translating gives CASSQGTLAGAQNTGELFF.

The J gene is TRBJ1-1, the V gene TRBV3-1 (or the pseudogene TRBV3-2), with D unclear. V gave up 3 bases and J gave up 6 bases, with 17 bases separating them. Germline CDR1 is LGHDT and CDR2 is YNNKEL (reference sequence). There are 15 residues in the CDR3. The CDR3 here is CASSQGEGGIAEAFF. CDR3 DNA sequence: TGTGCCAGCAGCCAGGGTGAGGGAGGGATAGCTGAAGCTTTCTTT.

This clone was seen only a few times. The chain employs TRBV27 and TRBJ2-7; 8 bases map to TRBD1. The V segment lost 5 bases and the J segment 3 bases; nucleotides outside the gene matches: 9. CDR1 is MNHEY, CDR2 SMNVEV, per germline (reference sequence). This CDR3 comprises 15 residues. CDR3 amino acids: CASSTSTGEVYEQYF. The CDR3 DNA reads TGTGCCAGCAGTACCTCGACAGGGGAGGTCTACGAGCAGTACTTC.

The chain joins TRBV11-2 to TRBJ1-2; D possibly corresponds to TRBD1 (5 bases). Per the germline V gene, CDR1 is SGHAT and CDR2 is FQNNGV. This CDR3 is built from 15 residues. V was pared by 5 bases and J by 7 bases, with 20 bases between. CDR3: CASSRGEALTGGYTF. CDR3 bases: TGTGCCAGCAGCCGGGGGGAGGCGCTAACCGGTGGCTACACCTTC.

The chain has TRBV6-5 and TRBJ2-3; no clear D. The CDR3 spans 13 residues. Germline CDR1 MNHEY, CDR2 SVGAGI. Trimming stripped 7 bases from V and 5 bases from J, with 13 bases between. As DNA, the CDR3 is TGTGCCAGCACCCTCGTTACGAGAGATACGCAGTATTTT. Its protein product is CASTLVTRDTQYF.

The genes are TRBV19 and TRBJ2-1, with 8 bases that match TRBD2. Trimming cost V 5 bases and J 4 bases; bases outside gene matches: 10. From germline, CDR1 is LNHDA and CDR2 SQIVND (reference sequence). The CDR3 has 16 amino acids. The CDR3: CASSFRGSGKYNEQFF. In DNA, the CDR3 is TGTGCCAGTAGTTTTCGTGGTAGCGGGAAGTACAATGAGCAGTTCTTC.

This chain uses TRBV27 with TRBJ2-1; 10 nucleotides agree with TRBD1. V gave up 5 bases and J gave up 4 bases; unmatched junction bases: 8. The CDR3 consists of 16 residues. Germline CDR1 reads MNHEY; CDR2 reads SMNVEV (reference sequence). CDR3 nucleotide sequence: TGTGCCAGCAGTGACGGACAGGGGGTTCATTACAATGAGCAGTTCTTC. As protein: CASSDGQGVHYNEQFF.

This clone was found once. The rearrangement links TRBV18 to TRBJ1-5, with 10 bases aligning to TRBD1. The CDR3 is 13 amino acids. Germline V gives CDR1 KGHSH, CDR2 LQKENI. The ends lost 6 bases at V and 5 bases at J; junction bases unmatched: 1. This CDR3 reads CASSGTGDQPQHF. CDR3 nucleotides: TGTGCCAGCTCTGGGACAGGGGATCAGCCCCAGCATTTT.

The chain combines TRBV7-9 with TRBJ1-4, with D tentatively TRBD1 (6 bases). V lost 3 bases and J 0 bases, leaving 11 bases between the germline ends. Per the germline V gene, CDR1 is SEHNR and CDR2 is FQNEAQ (reference sequence). The CDR3 spans 16 residues. Here the CDR3 reads CASSFNRDATNEKLFF. The CDR3 nucleotides are TGTGCCAGCAGCTTTAACAGGGATGCAACTAATGAAAAACTGTTTTTT.

This clone came up a few times. The chain recombines TRBV6-5 with TRBJ1-2; the match to TRBD1 covers 7 bases. CDR3 size: 15 residues. Looked up from germline, CDR1 is MNHEY and CDR2 is SVGAGI. With V trimmed by 2 bases and J by 6 bases, 9 bases remained unmatched. The CDR3 DNA follows: TGTGCCAGCAGTTACAGGGGACACAGGGGTGATGGCTACACCTTC. Its protein is CASSYRGHRGDGYTF.

The V and J genes are TRBV23-1 and TRBJ2-3, with D perhaps matching TRBD2 (5 bases). TRBV23-1 is flagged as an ORF with uncertain function. This CDR3 has 14 amino acids. Trimming stripped 2 bases from V and 12 bases from J, with 18 bases between. CDR3 in DNA: TGCGCCAGCAGTCAAGACGCCGTAGGCGGGTTACAGTATTTT. It codes for CASSQDAVGGLQYF.

V is TRBV9 and J is TRBJ1-4, with 10 nucleotides matching TRBD1. Trimming removed 5 bases from V and 8 bases from J; junction bases left unmatched: 9. The CDR3 extends over 15 amino acids. The V gene's germline CDR1 is SGDLS and CDR2 YYNGEE. CDR3 nucleotides: TGTGCCAGCAGTTATTACGGACAGGGGGAAGAAAAACTGTTTTTT. This gives the protein CASSYYGQGEEKLFF.

V is TRBV4-2 and J is TRBJ2-3, with TRBD1 matching over 7 bases. V lost 0 bases and J lost 0; bases outside the gene matches: 3. The CDR3 totals 16 residues. CDR1 and CDR2 from the germline V gene are LGHNA and YNFKEQ. The DNA for the CDR3 is TGTGCCAGCAGCCAAGAAGGGACAGTCAGCACAGATACGCAGTATTTT. Translating gives CASSQEGTVSTDTQYF.